The next 21 T cell receptor beta chains were all read from a single sample in a study of shared clonotypes between healthy human individuals. Generated by immunoSEQ multiplex PCR, the TCRdb table keeps only in-frame clones and is missing some. The table shows around 500,000 clones, with 76% occurring only once. Sequenced sample: PBMCs. Source of these receptors: a middle-aged woman in good health. Some clones in this sample may be carry-over from other donors' samples.

This clone was detected only once. The V gene is TRBV6-5, the J gene TRBJ2-1, with unresolved D. Germline values: CDR1 MNHEY, CDR2 SVGAGI. The V and J ends lost 0 bases and 7 bases respectively, with 4 bases between them. The CDR3 is 12 amino acids. The CDR3 coding sequence is TGTGCCAGCAGTTACTCAGGAAATGAGCAGTTCTTC. Amino acids: CASSYSGNEQFF.

The J gene is TRBJ1-1, the V gene TRBV5-1; 8 bases agree with TRBD1. Germline lookup yields CDR1 SGHRS and CDR2 YFSETQ. The CDR3 has 14 residues. V shed 4 bases and J 4 bases; nucleotides not matched to a gene: 6. The CDR3 DNA is TGCGCCAGCAGCCAGACAGGGGTCGGCACTGAAGCTTTCTTT. Protein: CASSQTGVGTEAFF.

This chain links TRBV5-1 with TRBJ2-7, with TRBD1 identical over 7 bases. Germline V lookup: CDR1 SGHRS, CDR2 YFSETQ. This CDR3 is built from 16 residues. The J segment lost 2 bases and the V segment lost 3 bases, leaving 11 bases of the junction unmatched. CDR3 in amino acids: CASSSRTGRPTYEQYF. The CDR3 DNA reads as TGCGCCAGCAGCTCCAGGACAGGCAGACCAACCTACGAGCAGTACTTC.

V is TRBV2 and J is TRBJ1-5; perhaps TRBD1 as D (5 bases). Trimming pared 6 bases from V and 0 bases from J, leaving 12 bases between. This CDR3 is built from 15 residues. Per the germline V gene, CDR1 is SNHLY and CDR2 is FYNNEI. The CDR3 spells CASRAGPSSNQPQHF. The CDR3 region has the DNA TGTGCCAGCAGAGCGGGACCGAGTAGCAATCAGCCCCAGCATTTT.

The genes are TRBV28 and TRBJ1-5; 7 positions match TRBD1. V lost 6 bases, J lost 6 bases, and 14 bases stayed unmatched. Germline V lookup: CDR1 MDHEN, CDR2 SYDVKM. This CDR3 comprises 16 residues. CDR3 residues: CASSPGGGAAGQPQHF. The CDR3 DNA follows: TGTGCCAGCAGCCCAGGGGGAGGGGCGGCAGGTCAGCCCCAGCATTTT.

The chain uses TRBV7-8 and TRBJ2-1, with a possible D match to TRBD2 (5 bases). V dropped 6 bases and J dropped 10 bases, with 13 bases sitting between them. CDR3 length: 12 residues. The V gene's germline CDR1 is SGHVS and CDR2 FQNEAQ. The CDR3 loop is CASSWGVSEQFF. In DNA, the CDR3 is TGTGCCAGCAGTTGGGGAGTGTCGGAGCAGTTCTTC.

A single count supports this clone. The rearrangement links TRBV2 to TRBJ2-5; 7 bases match TRBD2. The trim removed 9 bases at V and 5 bases at J, leaving 3 bases unmatched. CDR3 size: 11 residues. CDR1 and CDR2 (germline): SNHLY, FYNNEI. The CDR3 is CASTSEETQYF. The DNA for the CDR3 is TGTGCCAGTACTAGCGAGGAGACCCAGTACTTC.

The chain employs TRBV19 and TRBJ2-7; 13 positions match TRBD2. Per germline, CDR1 LNHDA and CDR2 SQIVND (reference sequence). The V gene end was trimmed by 5 bases and the J gene end by 5 bases; junction bases not matched to a gene: 3. This CDR3 has 14 amino acids. CDR3 in amino acids: CASSRLAGGHEQYF. CDR3 sequence (DNA): TGTGCCAGTAGTCGACTAGCGGGAGGCCACGAGCAGTACTTC. Combining the CDR3 with reference TRBV19 and TRBJ2-7 gives the whole variable domain DGGITQSPKYLFRKEGQNVTLSCEQNLNHDAMYWYRQDPGQGLRLIYYSQIVNDFQKGDIAEGYSVSREKKESFPLTVTSAQKNPTAFYLCASSRLAGGHEQYFGPGTRLTVT.

Only a few counts were recorded for this clone. This rearrangement joins TRBV11-1 to TRBJ1-1, with unresolved D. Germline lookup yields CDR1 SGHAT and CDR2 FQDESV (reference sequence). The CDR3 contains 14 residues. Trimming took 1 base from V and 2 from J, leaving 8 bases between them. CDR3 coding DNA: TGTGCCAGCAGCTTAGGACGGACCAACACTGAAGCTTTCTTT. This encodes CASSLGRTNTEAFF.

The chain recombines TRBV28 with TRBJ1-5; the match to TRBD1 covers 8 bases. Germline V lookup: CDR1 MDHEN, CDR2 SYDVKM. Trimming cost V 3 bases and J 7 bases; bases outside gene matches: 5. The CDR3 runs 14 residues. In DNA form, the CDR3 reads TGTGCCAGCAGTTTGGCAGGGGGCGGCCAGCCCCAGCATTTT. Encoded protein: CASSLAGGGQPQHF.

The V gene is TRBV5-1, the J gene TRBJ1-1; 10 nucleotides align to TRBD1. This CDR3 has 14 amino acids. V lost 0 bases and J lost 5; bases outside the gene matches: 1. CDR1 SGHRS and CDR2 YFSETQ come from the germline V gene. The CDR3 region has the DNA TGCGCCAGCAGCTTGGGGGGACAGGGGACTGAAGCTTTCTTT. As protein: CASSLGGQGTEAFF. Full variable domain (remainder filled in from reference TRBV5-1 and TRBJ1-1): KAGVTQTPRYLIKTRGQQVTLSCSPISGHRSVSWYQQTPGQGLQFLFEYFSETQRNKGNFPGRFSGRQFSNSRSEMNVSTLELGDSALYLCASSLGGQGTEAFFGQGTRLTVV.

The V gene is TRBV7-3, the J gene TRBJ2-7; D tentatively fits TRBD1 or TRBD2 (6 bases each). CDR3 size: 14 residues. CDR1 is SGHTA, CDR2 FQGTGA, per germline. V shed 5 bases and J shed 4 bases, with 15 bases lying between them. The CDR3 region has the DNA TGTGCCAGCAGCCTACAGGAGGGGGGTTACGAGCAGTACTTC. Protein product: CASSLQEGGYEQYF.

This sequence joins TRBV29-1 and TRBJ1-2; perhaps TRBD1 as D (6 bases). V was trimmed by 0 bases and J by 0 bases, leaving 17 bases between them. Germline lookup yields CDR1 SQVTM and CDR2 ANQGSEA. The CDR3 is 17 residues long. CDR3 sequence (DNA): TGCAGCGTTGAAGAACGGACAGCTGAAAAAGCTAACTATGGCTACACCTTC. It codes for CSVEERTAEKANYGYTF.

For the CDR3, the DNA is TGTGCCAGCAGACTTAGCGCCAGAGTCTACAATGAGCAGTTCTTC. It yields the protein CASRLSARVYNEQFF. The chain employs TRBV7-2 and TRBJ2-1, with D maybe TRBD2 (5 bases). Germline CDR1 and CDR2: SGHTA and FQGNSA. The CDR3 covers 15 residues. The V and J ends lost 6 bases and 3 bases respectively, with 15 bases between them.

V gene TRBV9 combines with J gene TRBJ2-7, with D possibly being TRBD1 (6 bases). V was clipped by 3 bases and J by 2 bases, with 12 bases between them. This CDR3 contains 14 residues. Germline assignment: CDR1 SGDLS and CDR2 YYNGEE. The CDR3 reads CASSATGFPYEQYF. Here the CDR3 DNA reads TGTGCCAGCAGCGCTACAGGGTTCCCCTACGAGCAGTACTTC.

The V and J genes are TRBV7-9 and TRBJ1-3, with a possible D match to TRBD1 (5 bases). The CDR3 loop spans 15 amino acids. CDR1 and CDR2 from the germline V gene are SEHNR and FQNEAQ (reference sequence). V dropped 6 bases and J dropped 4 bases, with 16 bases sitting between them. The CDR3 DNA is TGTGCCAGCAGGGGGACGGAGGGGTCCGGAAACACCATATATTTT. This codes for CASRGTEGSGNTIYF.

This clone was counted between two and nine times. V and J are TRBV25-1 and TRBJ2-1; D uncertain. This CDR3 region has 12 residues. Germline CDR1 is MGHDK and CDR2 is SYGVNS. V was cut by 4 bases and J by 9 bases, with 10 bases left in between. CDR3 protein: CASSARVGEQFF. As DNA, the CDR3 is TGTGCCAGCAGTGCCCGGGTGGGTGAGCAGTTCTTC.

The CDR3 spells CASSADRGRLIYEQYF. DNA of the CDR3: TGTGCCAGCAGCGCGGACAGGGGGCGTCTTATCTACGAGCAGTACTTC. J is TRBJ2-7 and V is TRBV9; TRBD1 matches at 11 bases. Looked up from germline, CDR1 is SGDLS and CDR2 is YYNGEE. The CDR3 has 16 amino acids. Losses at the gene ends were 3 bases for V and 3 bases for J; bases not matched to a gene: 8.

This sequence joins TRBV7-2 and TRBJ2-1, with 11 nucleotides matching TRBD2. This CDR3 contains 15 residues. Trimming at V came to 5 bases and at J to 6 bases, leaving 6 bases not matched to a gene. The V gene's germline CDR1 is SGHTA and CDR2 FQGNSA. The CDR3 bases are TGTGCCAGCAGCAAATCCGGGACTAGCGGCAATGAGCAGTTCTTC. Translated, it gives CASSKSGTSGNEQFF.

This chain uses TRBV6-6 with TRBJ2-3, with TRBD2 matching over 9 bases. Per germline, CDR1 MNHNY and CDR2 SVGAGI (reference sequence). The J segment lost 6 bases and the V segment lost 2 bases, leaving 3 bases of the junction unmatched. This CDR3 comprises 14 residues. DNA of the CDR3: TGTGCCAGCAGTTACATAGCGGGAGAGGATACGCAGTATTTT. Translated: CASSYIAGEDTQYF.

The V and J genes are TRBV2 and TRBJ2-7; TRBD2 matches 16 bases. The V segment lost 8 bases and the J segment 2 bases; nucleotides outside the gene matches: 3. Germline V gene sequence: CDR1 SNHLY, CDR2 FYNNEI. The CDR3 contains 15 residues. CDR3 sequence (DNA): TGTGCCAGCTTGGGACTAGCGGGAGGGCCCTACGAGCAGTACTTC. It specifies CASLGLAGGPYEQYF.